This entry concerns a single TCR beta chain. Its cognate antigen is unknown. One entry per CDR3 protein, called by TCRdb with MiXCR from the 5' RACE reads. The data show just over 400,000 distinct CDR3 sequences, about 22% seen once. The CDR3 covers 15 residues. V dropped 4 bases and J dropped 6; count of bases not matched to a gene: 12. CDR1 and CDR2 from the germline V gene are SQVTM and ANQGSEA. The data originate from a study of T-cell memory formation after mild COVID-19. Study overall: The study found TCR clusters largely donor specific.

Study conclusions and caveats: Contracting clones from day 15 to 85 showed balanced CD4/CD8; later expanders favored CD4+.

The sequence derives from an adult woman who had mild COVID-19 (a few samples of this study predate the infection). Cell type and time point are not known. This rearrangement joins TRBV29-1 to TRBJ2-1, with TRBD2 identical over 7 bases. The material sequenced was PBMCs or a T cell subset sorted from them (not recorded which). CDR3 coding DNA: TGCAGCGTTGGAGGGACTATTAGCGGGCTCAATGAGCAGTTCTTC. Its translation: CSVGGTISGLNEQFF.